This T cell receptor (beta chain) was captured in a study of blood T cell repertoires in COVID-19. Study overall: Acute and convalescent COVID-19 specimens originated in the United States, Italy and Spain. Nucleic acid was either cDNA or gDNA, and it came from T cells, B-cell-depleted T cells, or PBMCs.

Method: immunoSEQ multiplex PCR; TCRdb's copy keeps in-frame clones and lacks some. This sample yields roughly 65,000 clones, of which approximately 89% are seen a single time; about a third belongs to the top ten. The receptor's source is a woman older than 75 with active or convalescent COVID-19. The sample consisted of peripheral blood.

The CDR3 protein is CASRDPGQINTEAFF. CDR3 nucleotide sequence: TGTGCCAGCAGGGACCCGGGACAGATAAACACTGAAGCTTTCTTT. The chain links TRBV2 to TRBJ1-1; TRBD1 aligns across 7 bases. The germline CDR1 and CDR2 sequences are SNHLY and FYNNEI. The V and J ends lost 6 bases and 2 bases, in that order; junction bases with no gene match: 9. CDR3 length: 15 amino acids.